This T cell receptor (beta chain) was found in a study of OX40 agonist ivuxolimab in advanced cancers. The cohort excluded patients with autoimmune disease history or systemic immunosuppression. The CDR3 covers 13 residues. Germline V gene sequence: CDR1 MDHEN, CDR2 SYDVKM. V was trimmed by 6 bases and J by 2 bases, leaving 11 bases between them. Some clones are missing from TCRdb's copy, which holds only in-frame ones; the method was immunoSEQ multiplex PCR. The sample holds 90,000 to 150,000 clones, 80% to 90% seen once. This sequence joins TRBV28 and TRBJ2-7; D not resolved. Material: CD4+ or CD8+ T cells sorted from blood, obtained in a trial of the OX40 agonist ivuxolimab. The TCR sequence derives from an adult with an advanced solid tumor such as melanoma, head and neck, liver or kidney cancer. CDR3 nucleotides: TGTGCCAGCAGCACCCATATCACCTACGAGCAGTACTTC. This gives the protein CASSTHITYEQYF.